The 13 T cell receptor beta chains below come from one sample, sequenced in a study of blood T cell repertoires in COVID-19. The protocol was immunoSEQ multiplex PCR, while the TCRdb copy is restricted to in-frame clones and leaves out a portion. Altogether hundreds of thousands of clones are present, roughly nine tenths being singletons, with the ten largest covering approximately 3%. The sequencing sample was made of PBMCs or T cells enriched from blood (not recorded which). These receptors originate from a woman in her 30s who had recovered from COVID-19.

The rearrangement uses TRBV6-5 and TRBJ2-7, with TRBD2 as a possible D gene (6 bases). Looked up from germline, CDR1 is MNHEY and CDR2 is SVGAGI. The V gene lost 2 bases and the J gene lost 4 bases, with 12 bases spanning the gap. The CDR3 extends over 14 amino acids. Here the CDR3 reads CASSYGGATYEQYF. CDR3 in DNA: TGTGCCAGCAGTTACGGCGGGGCAACGTACGAGCAGTACTTC.

The J gene is TRBJ2-1, the V gene TRBV11-1; D not certain. This CDR3 is 15 amino acids long. With 0 bases removed from V and 6 bases from J, the gap between germline ends came to 12 bases. The germline V gene encodes CDR1 SGHAT and CDR2 FQDESV (reference sequence). The CDR3 region has the DNA TGTGCCAGCAGCTTAGCGATGCAGAACCTCAATGAGCAGTTCTTC. This sequence encodes CASSLAMQNLNEQFF.

The rearrangement links TRBV5-1 to TRBJ1-1, with D uncertain. The CDR3 is 14 amino acids. V lost 3 bases to trimming and J lost 1 base, with 10 bases between them. Germline values: CDR1 SGHRS, CDR2 YFSETQ. This CDR3 reads CASSYTGGNTEAFF. In DNA form, the CDR3 reads TGCGCCAGCAGCTATACTGGCGGGAACACTGAAGCTTTCTTT.

The chain uses TRBV9 and TRBJ2-3; a possible D gene is TRBD1 (5 bases). Looked up from germline, CDR1 is SGDLS and CDR2 is YYNGEE. The CDR3 sequence is 15 residues long. Trimming took off 1 base at V and 2 bases at J, with 11 bases between the two ends. The CDR3 region has the DNA TGTGCCAGCAGCGTACAGGGCGGATTCACAGATACGCAGTATTTT. It is translated as CASSVQGGFTDTQYF. Combining the CDR3 with reference TRBV9 and TRBJ2-3 gives the whole variable domain DSGVTQTPKHLITATGQRVTLRCSPRSGDLSVYWYQQSLDQGLQFLIQYYNGEERAKGNILERFSAQQFPDLHSELNLSSLELGDSALYFCASSVQGGFTDTQYFGPGTRLTVL.

The rearrangement uses TRBV6-5 and TRBJ2-7, with 7 bases identical to TRBD2. J lost 2 bases, V lost 7 bases, and 11 bases had no gene match. This CDR3 region has 15 residues. The germline V gene has CDR1 MNHEY and CDR2 SVGAGI. The CDR3 DNA is TGTGCCAGCACCGCGGTAAGCGGGGCGGCCTACGAGCAGTACTTC. This translates into CASTAVSGAAYEQYF.

In this sample, this clone turned up a few times. This chain links TRBV2 with TRBJ2-5, with 8 bases that match TRBD1. The trim removed 5 bases at V and 3 bases at J, leaving 8 bases unmatched. The CDR3 is 15 amino acids. In germline, CDR1 is SNHLY, CDR2 FYNNEI. CDR3 bases: TGTGCCAGCAGTCCTATGACAGGGGCGGAAGAGACCCAGTACTTC. It is translated as CASSPMTGAEETQYF.

This clone was seen once. The rearrangement uses TRBV28 and TRBJ2-7; 11 bases map to TRBD1. The germline CDR1 and CDR2 sequences are MDHEN and SYDVKM. V shed 0 bases and J 3 bases; nucleotides not matched to a gene: 1. The CDR3 totals 15 residues. CDR3 sequence (DNA): TGTGCCAGCAGTTTATGGGGGACAGGGGGCTACGAGCAGTACTTC. Protein product: CASSLWGTGGYEQYF.

This clone was counted only a few times. This chain uses TRBV19 with TRBJ1-5, with D possibly being TRBD1 (5 bases). CDR1 and CDR2 (germline): LNHDA, SQIVND (reference sequence). There are 16 residues in the CDR3. V lost 3 bases and J 0 bases, leaving 12 bases between the germline ends. The CDR3 DNA is TGTGCCAGTAGTATGCGCCAGGGTAGTAGCAATCAGCCCCAGCATTTT. It yields the protein CASSMRQGSSNQPQHF.

This chain links TRBV6-1 with TRBJ1-1; TRBD1 agrees at 9 bases. There are 15 residues in the CDR3. Germline CDR1 and CDR2: MNHNS and SASEGT. V lost 2 bases, J lost 7 bases, and 8 bases stayed unmatched. The CDR3 bases are TGTGCCAGCAGTGAAATGACAGGGGGTTGGGGTGAAGCTTTCTTT. Residues: CASSEMTGGWGEAFF.

The chain recombines TRBV2 with TRBJ1-2, with D maybe TRBD1 (6 bases). The CDR3 spans 13 residues. Per the germline V gene, CDR1 is SNHLY and CDR2 is FYNNEI. V dropped 10 bases and J dropped 1 base, with 13 bases sitting between them. The DNA for the CDR3 is TGTGCCACGGCAGGGGATCTTAACTATGGCTACACCTTC. The encoded protein is CATAGDLNYGYTF.

The chain uses TRBV19 and TRBJ1-4; weak D call: TRBD1 (5 bases). The germline CDR1 and CDR2 sequences are LNHDA and SQIVND (reference sequence). The CDR3 consists of 16 residues. Trimming removed 3 bases at V and 4 bases at J, with 15 bases between. As DNA, the CDR3 is TGTGCCAGTAGTATCCCCTTTGACAGCGTTAATGAAAAACTGTTTTTT. It is translated as CASSIPFDSVNEKLFF. Drawing the rest from reference TRBV19 and TRBJ1-4, the complete variable domain is DGGITQSPKYLFRKEGQNVTLSCEQNLNHDAMYWYRQDPGQGLRLIYYSQIVNDFQKGDIAEGYSVSREKKESFPLTVTSAQKNPTAFYLCASSIPFDSVNEKLFFGSGTQLSVL.

Only one count was recorded for this clone. The chain combines TRBV5-8 with TRBJ1-6; D not certain. The V gene's germline CDR1 is SGHTS and CDR2 YDEGEE. This CDR3 has 14 residues. With 4 bases removed from V and 7 bases from J, the gap between germline ends came to 12 bases. The CDR3 protein is CASSPWEVNSPLHF. As DNA, the CDR3 is TGTGCCAGCAGCCCCTGGGAGGTGAATTCACCCCTCCACTTT.

This clone was recorded once. The chain combines TRBV3-1 (or the pseudogene TRBV3-2) with TRBJ1-2; 7 nucleotides agree with TRBD1. V lost 1 base and J lost 4; bases outside the gene matches: 9. This CDR3 has 16 amino acids. Germline V CDR1 and CDR2: LGHDT, YNNKEL (reference sequence). CDR3 amino acids: CASSQGLRGGSYGYTF. The CDR3 DNA is TGTGCCAGCAGCCAAGGTCTACGAGGGGGCTCCTATGGCTACACCTTC.